Shown below are 17 T cell receptor beta chains from a single sample sequenced in a study of blood T cell repertoires in COVID-19. Only in-frame clones appear in the TCRdb table, and some are missing; sequencing was by immunoSEQ multiplex PCR. The sample has about 410,000 clones; around nine tenths are singletons. Sequencing was carried out using peripheral blood. The origin of the receptors is a woman aged 40 to 55 with COVID-19, enrolled during active disease.

The CDR3: CASSREFVTELFF. Written as DNA, the CDR3 is TGTGCCAGCAGTAGGGAGTTCGTGACGGAGCTGTTTTTT. J is TRBJ2-2 and V is TRBV28, with a weak D call TRBD2 (5 bases). This CDR3 contains 13 residues. Germline V CDR1 and CDR2: MDHEN, SYDVKM. With 5 bases removed from V and 10 bases from J, the gap between germline ends came to 14 bases. The variable domain in full, completed from reference TRBV28 and TRBJ2-2, reads DVKVTQSSRYLVKRTGEKVFLECVQDMDHENMFWYRQDPGLGLRLIYFSYDVKMKEKGDIPEGYSVSREKKERFSLILESASTNQTSMYLCASSREFVTELFFGEGSRLTVL.

V gene TRBV15 combines with J gene TRBJ2-1, with 9 bases that match TRBD2. This CDR3 has 16 amino acids. Trimming took 0 bases from V and 8 from J; bases not matched to a gene: 8. Germline lookup yields CDR1 LNHNV and CDR2 YYDKDF (reference sequence). The CDR3 loop reads CATSRDSAGGQDEQFF. Here the CDR3 DNA reads TGTGCCACCAGCAGAGATTCGGCGGGAGGGCAAGATGAGCAGTTCTTC.

A few counts support this clone. This chain uses TRBV15 with TRBJ2-6, with D unclear. The CDR3 is 15 residues long. The germline V gene encodes CDR1 LNHNV and CDR2 YYDKDF (reference sequence). The V end lost 0 bases, the J end lost 0 bases, and 3 bases lay between the germline ends. The CDR3 sequence is CATSRDHSGANVLTF. The CDR3 DNA reads TGTGCCACCAGCAGAGATCACTCTGGGGCCAACGTCCTGACTTTC.

The chain links TRBV5-6 to TRBJ1-1; 7 positions match TRBD1. After removal of 0 bases from V and 2 bases from J, the junction contained 4 bases not matched to a gene. CDR3 length equals 15 residues. Germline CDR1 is SGHDT and CDR2 is YYEEEE. The CDR3 DNA reads TGTGCCAGCAGCTTGGGGGACAGACCCAACACTGAAGCTTTCTTT. Encoded protein: CASSLGDRPNTEAFF.

CDR3 nucleotides: TGTGCCAGCAGTTACTCAGAGACAGCGTACAATGAGCAGTTCTTC. This gives the protein CASSYSETAYNEQFF. The V gene is TRBV6-6, the J gene TRBJ2-1, with D perhaps TRBD1 (5 bases). Trimming left V 0 bases short and J 4 bases short, with 10 bases between. Germline assignment: CDR1 MNHNY and CDR2 SVGAGI (reference sequence). The CDR3 has 15 amino acids.

In its sample, this clone was seen a few times. CDR3 DNA: TGCGCCAGCAGCCCCCATCCGGGACAGGGAAAAAATGAGCAGTTCTTC. Amino acids: CASSPHPGQGKNEQFF. J is TRBJ2-1 and V is TRBV4-3; 9 bases fit TRBD1. CDR1 and CDR2 (germline): LGHNA, YSLEER. V lost 4 bases and J lost 7; bases outside the gene matches: 11. This CDR3 comprises 16 residues.

V usage is TRBV7-9 and J usage is TRBJ1-2, with TRBD1 as a possible D gene (6 bases). Trimming shortened V by 0 bases and J by 4 bases, and 12 bases separated the two germline ends. CDR3 size: 15 residues. Germline V gene lookup returns CDR1 SEHNR and CDR2 FQNEAQ (reference sequence). The CDR3 here is CASSLASSGVYGYTF. CDR3 coding DNA: TGTGCCAGCAGCTTAGCATCTTCAGGGGTCTATGGCTACACCTTC. The whole variable domain, filled in from reference TRBV7-9 and TRBJ1-2, reads DTGVSQNPRHKITKRGQNVTFRCDPISEHNRLYWYRQTLGQGPEFLTYFQNEAQLEKSRLLSDRFSAERPKGSFSTLEIQRTEQGDSAMYLCASSLASSGVYGYTFGSGTRLTVV.

As concerns this clone: Mismatch with germline at one junction end may stem from a read error. V usage is TRBV4-2 and J usage is TRBJ2-2; 10 bases map to TRBD1. Germline CDR1 LGHNA, CDR2 YNFKEQ. The CDR3 sequence is 17 residues long. DNA of the CDR3: TGTGCCAGCAGTCAAGCCCCCTTGACAGGGGGCCACGGGGAGCTGTTTTTT. Its translation is CASSQAPLTGGHGELFF.

V is TRBV6-5 and J is TRBJ1-5, with unresolved D. V dropped 6 bases and J dropped 9 bases, with 18 bases sitting between them. This CDR3 is built from 14 residues. Germline lookup yields CDR1 MNHEY and CDR2 SVGAGI. The CDR3, as DNA: TGTGCCAGCAGGAACTCGGCCCGGACTGGGCCCCAGCATTTT. This codes for CASRNSARTGPQHF.

The chain uses TRBV29-1 and TRBJ1-2; D unresolved. Germline-derived CDR1 and CDR2 are SQVTM and ANQGSEA. This CDR3 contains 12 residues. V was shortened by 4 bases and J by 4 bases, with 10 bases between the two germline ends. The chain's CDR3 is CSVVEGGYGYTF. The CDR3 region has the DNA TGCAGCGTTGTGGAGGGCGGCTATGGCTACACCTTC.

The CDR3 region has the DNA TGTGCCAGCAGCCCCGAACTTGGGACAGGGAGGGCCACTGAAGCTTTCTTT. It is translated as CASSPELGTGRATEAFF. This chain connects TRBV4-2 to TRBJ1-1, with TRBD1 matching 9 bases. The CDR3 is 17 amino acids. The germline gives CDR1 LGHNA, CDR2 YNFKEQ. V shed 4 bases and J 4 bases; nucleotides not matched to a gene: 13.

The rearrangement uses TRBV28 and TRBJ1-1; 8 nucleotides agree with TRBD1. V shed 6 bases and J 5 bases; nucleotides not matched to a gene: 5. The CDR3 extends over 13 amino acids. The V gene's germline CDR1 is MDHEN and CDR2 SYDVKM. The CDR3 loop reads CASSSTGETEAFF. Here the CDR3 DNA reads TGTGCCAGCAGCTCGACAGGGGAGACTGAAGCTTTCTTT.

This sequence joins TRBV11-2 and TRBJ1-1, with 8 positions matching TRBD1. CDR3 length: 15 amino acids. CDR1 SGHAT and CDR2 FQNNGV come from the germline V gene. J gave up 1 base and V 5 bases, and 6 bases lay outside the gene matches. This chain's CDR3 is CASSNPGTGNTEAFF. The CDR3 DNA is TGTGCCAGCAGCAACCCCGGGACAGGGAACACTGAAGCTTTCTTT.

The chain recombines TRBV5-5 with TRBJ1-4; tentative D call: TRBD1 (5 bases). Trimming cost V 4 bases and J 10 bases, with 17 bases left between them. Germline CDR1 is SGHKS and CDR2 is YYEKEE (reference sequence). The CDR3 is made up of 14 amino acids. CDR3 sequence (DNA): TGTGCCAGCAGCCTTGAGTGGGTCGGGGGAAAACTGTTTTTT. Translation: CASSLEWVGGKLFF.

As DNA, the CDR3 is TGTGCCAGTAGTATAGACAGGGCCGTGGGTGAAGCTTTCTTT. Translating gives CASSIDRAVGEAFF. V usage is TRBV19 and J usage is TRBJ1-1, with D tentatively TRBD1 (5 bases). This CDR3 spans 14 amino acids. Germline CDR1 and CDR2: LNHDA and SQIVND (reference sequence). The V and J ends lost 0 bases and 7 bases respectively, with 12 bases between them.

The rearrangement uses TRBV29-1 and TRBJ2-7, with 7 bases lining up with TRBD1. In germline, CDR1 is SQVTM, CDR2 ANQGSEA. V was clipped by 6 bases and J by 4 bases; unmatched bases: 12. This CDR3 is 14 amino acids long. CDR3 bases: TGCAGCGTGACCGACAGGGTTCATTATTACGAGCAGTACTTC. Amino acids: CSVTDRVHYYEQYF.

This sequence joins TRBV28 and TRBJ1-6; D remains unclear. The CDR3 sequence is 12 residues long. Trimming shortened V by 2 bases and J by 8 bases, and 4 bases separated the two germline ends. CDR1 is MDHEN, CDR2 SYDVKM, per germline. CDR3 residues: CASSLRDSPLHF. Here the CDR3 DNA reads TGTGCCAGCAGTTTACGAGATTCACCCCTCCACTTT.